This TCR beta chain was recorded in a study of beta chain features in type 1 diabetes. Whole-study findings and limits: Fewer insertions but more deletions were seen at VDJ junctions in type 1 diabetes patients. In every one of the four CD4+ subsets, TCRB CDR3s were moderately but significantly shorter in Type 1 diabetes patients.

This clone was detected a few times. Its specificity is not known. Looked up from germline, CDR1 is GTSNPN and CDR2 is SVGIG (reference sequence). The CDR3 has 14 amino acids. Trimming removed 3 bases from V and 0 bases from J, with 9 bases in between. Expressed TCRB transcripts got sequenced, as all isolated RNA was reverse transcribed. The assay was immunoSEQ multiplex PCR, and TCRdb's table has in-frame clones only and misses some. The sample lists 640,000 or so clones; 11% to 15% were seen once. The sample taken for sequencing was naive CD4+ T cells from blood. This sequence joins TRBV30 and TRBJ1-5; no clear D. This clonotype originated in a man between 18 and 29 years old with type 1 diabetes. CDR3 amino acids: CAWRAPVSNQPQHF. The CDR3 DNA sequence: TGTGCCTGGAGGGCCCCAGTTAGCAATCAGCCCCAGCATTTT.